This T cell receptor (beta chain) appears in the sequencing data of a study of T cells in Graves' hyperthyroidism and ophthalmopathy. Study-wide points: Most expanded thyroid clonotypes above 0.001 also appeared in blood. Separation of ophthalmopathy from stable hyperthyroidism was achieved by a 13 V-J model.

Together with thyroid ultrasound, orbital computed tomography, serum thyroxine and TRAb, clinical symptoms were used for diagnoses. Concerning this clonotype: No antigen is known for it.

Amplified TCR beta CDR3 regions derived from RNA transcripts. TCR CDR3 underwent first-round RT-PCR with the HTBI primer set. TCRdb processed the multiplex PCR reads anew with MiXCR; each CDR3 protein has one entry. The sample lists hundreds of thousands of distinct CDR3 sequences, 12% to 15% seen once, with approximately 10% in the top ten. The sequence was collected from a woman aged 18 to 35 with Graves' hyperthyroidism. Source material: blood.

For the CDR3, the DNA is TGTGCCACCAGCAGAGATACCCTAGCGGGAGTCGGGACAGATACGCAGTATTTT. It codes for CATSRDTLAGVGTDTQYF. This sequence joins TRBV15 and TRBJ2-3; 10 nucleotides align to TRBD2. CDR1 and CDR2 from the germline V gene are LNHNV and YYDKDF (reference sequence). The CDR3 has 18 residues. V lost 0 bases, J lost 3 bases, and 9 bases stayed unmatched.